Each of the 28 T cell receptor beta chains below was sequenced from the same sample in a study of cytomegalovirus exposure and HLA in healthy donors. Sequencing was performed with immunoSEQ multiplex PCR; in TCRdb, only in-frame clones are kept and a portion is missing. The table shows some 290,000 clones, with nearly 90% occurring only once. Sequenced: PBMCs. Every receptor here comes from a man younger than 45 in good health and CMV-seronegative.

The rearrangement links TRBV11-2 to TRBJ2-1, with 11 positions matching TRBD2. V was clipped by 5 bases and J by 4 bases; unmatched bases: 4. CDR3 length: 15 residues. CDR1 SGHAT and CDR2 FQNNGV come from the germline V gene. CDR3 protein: CASSITSGGYNEQFF. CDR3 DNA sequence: TGTGCCAGCAGCATTACTAGCGGGGGTTACAATGAGCAGTTCTTC. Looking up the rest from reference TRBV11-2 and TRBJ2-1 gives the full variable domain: EAGVAQSPRYKIIEKRQSVAFWCNPISGHATLYWYQQILGQGPKLLIQFQNNGVVDDSQLPKDRFSAERLKGVDSTLKIQPAKLEDSAVYLCASSITSGGYNEQFFGPGTRLTVL.

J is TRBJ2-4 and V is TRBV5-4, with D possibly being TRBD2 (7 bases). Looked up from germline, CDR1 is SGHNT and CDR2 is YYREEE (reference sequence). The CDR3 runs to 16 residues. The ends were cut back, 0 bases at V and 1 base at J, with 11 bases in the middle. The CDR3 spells CASSLAGGRAKNIQYF. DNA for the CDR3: TGTGCCAGCAGCTTGGCGGGGGGCCGTGCCAAAAACATTCAGTACTTC. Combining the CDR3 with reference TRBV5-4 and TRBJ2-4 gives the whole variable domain ETGVTQSPTHLIKTRGQQVTLRCSSQSGHNTVSWYQQALGQGPQFIFQYYREEENGRGNFPPRFSGLQFPNYSSELNVNALELDDSALYLCASSLAGGRAKNIQYFGAGTRLSVL.

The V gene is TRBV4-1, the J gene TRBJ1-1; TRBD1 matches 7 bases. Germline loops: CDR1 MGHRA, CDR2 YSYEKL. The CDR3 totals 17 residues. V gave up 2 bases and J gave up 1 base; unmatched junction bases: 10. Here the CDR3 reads CASSQPLGGPENTEAFF. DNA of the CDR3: TGCGCCAGCAGCCAACCCTTAGGGGGCCCGGAGAACACTGAAGCTTTCTTT.

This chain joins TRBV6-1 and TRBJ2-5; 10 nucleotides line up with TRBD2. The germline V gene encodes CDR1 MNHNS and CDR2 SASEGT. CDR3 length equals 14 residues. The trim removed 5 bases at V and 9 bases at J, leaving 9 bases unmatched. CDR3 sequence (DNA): TGTGCCAGCAGTTGGTCTAGCGGGGGTTTGGCCCAGTACTTC. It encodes CASSWSSGGLAQYF.

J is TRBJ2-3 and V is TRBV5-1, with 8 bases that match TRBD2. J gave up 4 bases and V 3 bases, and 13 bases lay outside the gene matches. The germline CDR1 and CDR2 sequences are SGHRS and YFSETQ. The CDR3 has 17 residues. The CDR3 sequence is CASSWEPGLVVSDTQYF. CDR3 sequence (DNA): TGCGCCAGCAGCTGGGAGCCGGGACTAGTGGTCTCAGATACGCAGTATTTT.

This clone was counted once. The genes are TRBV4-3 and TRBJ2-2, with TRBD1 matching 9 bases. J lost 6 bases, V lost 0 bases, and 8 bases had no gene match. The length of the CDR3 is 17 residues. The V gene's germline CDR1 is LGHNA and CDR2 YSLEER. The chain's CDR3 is CASSQEPGQGFPGELFF. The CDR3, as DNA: TGCGCCAGCAGCCAAGAACCGGGACAGGGATTCCCCGGGGAGCTGTTTTTT.

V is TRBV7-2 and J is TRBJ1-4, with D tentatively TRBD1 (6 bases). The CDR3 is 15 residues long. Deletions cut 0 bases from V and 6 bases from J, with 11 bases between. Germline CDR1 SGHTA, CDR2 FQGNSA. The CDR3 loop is CASSLAPGGHEKLFF. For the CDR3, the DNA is TGTGCCAGCAGCTTAGCGCCGGGGGGGCATGAAAAACTGTTTTTT.

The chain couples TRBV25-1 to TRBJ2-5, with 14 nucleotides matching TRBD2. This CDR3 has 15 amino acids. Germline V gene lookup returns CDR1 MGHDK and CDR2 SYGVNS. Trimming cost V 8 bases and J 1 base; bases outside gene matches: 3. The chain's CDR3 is CASRTSGGLQETQYF. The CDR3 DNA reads TGTGCCAGCCGGACTAGCGGGGGGCTCCAAGAGACCCAGTACTTC.

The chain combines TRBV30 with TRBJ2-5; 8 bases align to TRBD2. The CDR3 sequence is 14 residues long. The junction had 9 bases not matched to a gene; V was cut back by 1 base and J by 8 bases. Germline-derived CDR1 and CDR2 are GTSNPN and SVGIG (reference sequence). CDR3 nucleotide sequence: TGTGCCTGGAGTGCCGGTCGGGGGGGCCGTACCCAGTACTTC. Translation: CAWSAGRGGRTQYF.

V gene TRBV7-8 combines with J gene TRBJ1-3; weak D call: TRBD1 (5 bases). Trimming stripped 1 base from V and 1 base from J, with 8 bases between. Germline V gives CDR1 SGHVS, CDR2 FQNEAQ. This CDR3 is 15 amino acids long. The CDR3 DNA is TGTGCCAGCAGCTTAGGGTCAGGGTCTGGAAACACCATATATTTT. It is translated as CASSLGSGSGNTIYF.

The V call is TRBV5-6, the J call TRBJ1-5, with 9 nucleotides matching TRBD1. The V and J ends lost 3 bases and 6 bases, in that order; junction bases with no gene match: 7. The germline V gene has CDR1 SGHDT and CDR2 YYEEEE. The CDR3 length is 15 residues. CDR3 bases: TGTGCCAGCAGCTCGGGACAGGGTTTGACTCAGCCCCAGCATTTT. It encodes CASSSGQGLTQPQHF. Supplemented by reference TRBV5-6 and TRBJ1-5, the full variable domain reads DAGVTQSPTHLIKTRGQQVTLRCSPKSGHDTVSWYQQALGQGPQFIFQYYEEEERQRGNFPDRFSGHQFPNYSSELNVNALLLGDSALYLCASSSGQGLTQPQHFGDGTRLSIL.

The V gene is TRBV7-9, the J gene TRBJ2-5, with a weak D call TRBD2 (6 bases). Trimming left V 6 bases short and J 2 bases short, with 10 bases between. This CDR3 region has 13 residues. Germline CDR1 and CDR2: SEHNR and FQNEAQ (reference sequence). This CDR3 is CASRSGVQETQYF. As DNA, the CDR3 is TGTGCCAGCAGGTCGGGAGTGCAAGAGACCCAGTACTTC.

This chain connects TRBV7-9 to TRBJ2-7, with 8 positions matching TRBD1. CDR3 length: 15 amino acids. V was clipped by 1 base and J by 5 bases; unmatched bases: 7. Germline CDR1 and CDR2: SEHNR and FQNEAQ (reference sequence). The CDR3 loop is CASSLGTGRFDEQYF. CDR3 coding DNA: TGTGCCAGCAGCTTAGGGACAGGGAGGTTTGACGAGCAGTACTTC.

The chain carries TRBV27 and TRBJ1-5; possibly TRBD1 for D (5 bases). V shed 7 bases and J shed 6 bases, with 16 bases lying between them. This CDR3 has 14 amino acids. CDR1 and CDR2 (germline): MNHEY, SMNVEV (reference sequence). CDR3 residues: CASNPTGGGQPQHF. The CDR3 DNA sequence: TGTGCCAGCAACCCCACCGGGGGAGGTCAGCCCCAGCATTTT.

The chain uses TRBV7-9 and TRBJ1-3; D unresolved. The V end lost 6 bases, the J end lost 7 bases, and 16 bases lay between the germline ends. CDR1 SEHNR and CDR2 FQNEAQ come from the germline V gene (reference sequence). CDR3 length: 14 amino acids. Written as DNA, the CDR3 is TGTGCCAGCAGTCCCCAGGCGAGCGGGAACACCATATATTTT. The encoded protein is CASSPQASGNTIYF.

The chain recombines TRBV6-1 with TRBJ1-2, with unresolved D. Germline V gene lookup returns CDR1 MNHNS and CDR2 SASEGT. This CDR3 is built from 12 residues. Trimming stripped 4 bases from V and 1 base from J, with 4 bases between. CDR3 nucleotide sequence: TGTGCCAGCAGTGTATTTAACTATGGCTACACCTTC. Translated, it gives CASSVFNYGYTF.

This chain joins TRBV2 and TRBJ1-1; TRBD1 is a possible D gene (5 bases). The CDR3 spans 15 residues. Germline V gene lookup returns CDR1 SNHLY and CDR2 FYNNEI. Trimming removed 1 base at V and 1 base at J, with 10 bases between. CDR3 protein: CASSEGGGSNTEAFF. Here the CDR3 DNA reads TGTGCCAGCAGTGAAGGGGGGGGTTCGAACACTGAAGCTTTCTTT.

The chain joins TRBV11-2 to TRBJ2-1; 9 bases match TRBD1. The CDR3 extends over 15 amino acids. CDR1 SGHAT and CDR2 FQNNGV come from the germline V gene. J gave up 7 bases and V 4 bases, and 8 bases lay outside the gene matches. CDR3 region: CASSSGTGMNNEQFF. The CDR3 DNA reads TGTGCCAGCAGCTCAGGGACAGGGATGAATAATGAGCAGTTCTTC.

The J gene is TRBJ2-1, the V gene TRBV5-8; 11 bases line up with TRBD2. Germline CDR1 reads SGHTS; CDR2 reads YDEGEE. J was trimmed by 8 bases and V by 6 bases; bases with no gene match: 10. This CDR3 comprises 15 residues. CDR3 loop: CASTFSGGATDEQFF. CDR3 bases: TGTGCCAGCACCTTTAGCGGGGGGGCCACCGATGAGCAGTTCTTC. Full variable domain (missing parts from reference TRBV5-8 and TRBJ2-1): EAGVTQSPTHLIKTRGQQATLRCSPISGHTSVYWYQQALGLGLQFLLWYDEGEERNRGNFPPRFSGRQFPNYSSELNVNALELEDSALYLCASTFSGGATDEQFFGPGTRLTVL.

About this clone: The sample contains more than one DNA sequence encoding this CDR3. CDR3 amino acids: CASSLERGTEAFF. CDR3 nucleotide sequence: TGTGCCAGCAGCCTCGAAAGGGGCACTGAAGCTTTCTTT. The rearrangement uses TRBV11-2 and TRBJ1-1; tentative D call: TRBD1 (5 bases). Germline CDR1 SGHAT, CDR2 FQNNGV. Trimming stripped 5 bases from V and 4 bases from J, with 11 bases between. The CDR3 is 13 amino acids.

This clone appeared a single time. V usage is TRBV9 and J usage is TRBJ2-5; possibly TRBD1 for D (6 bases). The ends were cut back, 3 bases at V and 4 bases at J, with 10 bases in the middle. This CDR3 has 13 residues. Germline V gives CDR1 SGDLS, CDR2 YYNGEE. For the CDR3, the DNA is TGTGCCAGCAGCGGTGGGGGCAGAGAGACCCAGTACTTC. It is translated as CASSGGGRETQYF.

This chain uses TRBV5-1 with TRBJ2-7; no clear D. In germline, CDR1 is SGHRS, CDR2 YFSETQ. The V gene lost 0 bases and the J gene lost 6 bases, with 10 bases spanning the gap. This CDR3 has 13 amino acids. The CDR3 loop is CASSLDPSSEQYF. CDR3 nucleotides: TGCGCCAGCAGCTTGGATCCCTCGTCCGAGCAGTACTTC.

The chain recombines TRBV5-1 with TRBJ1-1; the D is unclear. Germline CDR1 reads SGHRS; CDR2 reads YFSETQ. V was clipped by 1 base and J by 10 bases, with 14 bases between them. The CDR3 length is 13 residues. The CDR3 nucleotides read TGCGCCAGCAGCTTGCGATCGGGTAAAGGAGCTTTCTTT. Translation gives CASSLRSGKGAFF.

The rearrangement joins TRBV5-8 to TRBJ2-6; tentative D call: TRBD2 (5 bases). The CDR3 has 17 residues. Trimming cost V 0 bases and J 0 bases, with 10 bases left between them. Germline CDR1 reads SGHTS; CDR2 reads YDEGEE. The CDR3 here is CASSLGGGPSGANVLTF. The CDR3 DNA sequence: TGTGCCAGCAGCTTGGGTGGAGGCCCCTCTGGGGCCAACGTCCTGACTTTC.

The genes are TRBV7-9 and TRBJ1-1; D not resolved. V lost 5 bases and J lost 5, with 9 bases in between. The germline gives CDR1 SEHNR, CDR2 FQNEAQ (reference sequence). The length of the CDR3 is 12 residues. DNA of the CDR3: TGTGCCAGCAGCCCCCACGGGACTGAAGCTTTCTTT. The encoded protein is CASSPHGTEAFF.

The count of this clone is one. DNA for the CDR3: TGTGCCAGCAGCCAAGACAGGGGAAGGGGGCAGCCCCAGCATTTT. Amino acids: CASSQDRGRGQPQHF. The chain recombines TRBV5-5 with TRBJ1-5; 8 positions match TRBD1. J gave up 7 bases and V 4 bases, and 10 bases lay outside the gene matches. The CDR3 length is 15 residues. Germline V CDR1 and CDR2: SGHKS, YYEKEE (reference sequence).

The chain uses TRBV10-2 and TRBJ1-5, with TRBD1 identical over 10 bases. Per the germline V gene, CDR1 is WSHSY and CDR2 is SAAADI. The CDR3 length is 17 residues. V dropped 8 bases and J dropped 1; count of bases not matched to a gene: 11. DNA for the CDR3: TGCGCCAGCCGGGACAGGGGCGCTGAGTTGAGCAATCAGCCCCAGCATTTT. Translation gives CASRDRGAELSNQPQHF.

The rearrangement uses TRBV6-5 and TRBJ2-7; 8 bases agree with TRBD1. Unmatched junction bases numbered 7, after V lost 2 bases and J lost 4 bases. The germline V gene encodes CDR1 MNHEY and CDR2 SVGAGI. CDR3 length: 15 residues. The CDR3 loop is CASSYGAGGRYEQYF. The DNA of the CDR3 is TGTGCCAGCAGTTACGGGGCAGGGGGCCGGTACGAGCAGTACTTC.